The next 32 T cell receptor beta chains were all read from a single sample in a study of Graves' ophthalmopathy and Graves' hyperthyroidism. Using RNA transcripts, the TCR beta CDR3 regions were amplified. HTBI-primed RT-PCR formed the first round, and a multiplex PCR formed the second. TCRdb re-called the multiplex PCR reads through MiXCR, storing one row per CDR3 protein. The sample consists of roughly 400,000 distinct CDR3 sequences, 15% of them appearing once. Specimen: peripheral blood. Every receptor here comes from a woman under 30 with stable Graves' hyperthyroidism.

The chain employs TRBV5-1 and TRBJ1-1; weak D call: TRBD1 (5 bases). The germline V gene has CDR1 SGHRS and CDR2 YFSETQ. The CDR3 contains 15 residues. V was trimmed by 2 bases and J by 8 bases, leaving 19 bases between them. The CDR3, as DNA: TGCGCCAGCAGCTTTGGGCTCCTTCAAACAGGAGAAGCTTTCTTT. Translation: CASSFGLLQTGEAFF.

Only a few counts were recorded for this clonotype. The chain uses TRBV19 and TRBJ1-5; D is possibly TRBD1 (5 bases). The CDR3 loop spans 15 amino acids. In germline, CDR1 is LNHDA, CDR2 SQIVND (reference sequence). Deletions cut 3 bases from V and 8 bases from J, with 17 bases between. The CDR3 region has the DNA TGTGCCAGTAGTATGGGGGTAGGGGTCAAGGAGCCCCAGCATTTT. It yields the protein CASSMGVGVKEPQHF.

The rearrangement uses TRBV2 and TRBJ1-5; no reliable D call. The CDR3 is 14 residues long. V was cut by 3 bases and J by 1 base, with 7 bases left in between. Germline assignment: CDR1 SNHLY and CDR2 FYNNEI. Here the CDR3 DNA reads TGTGCCAGCAGTGAGACGACGAGCAATCAGCCCCAGCATTTT. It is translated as CASSETTSNQPQHF.

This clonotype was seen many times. The CDR3 sequence is CASANILGRGGYTF. The CDR3 nucleotides are TGCGCCAGCGCCAATATATTAGGACGGGGAGGCTACACCTTC. The chain couples TRBV5-1 to TRBJ1-2; D not certain. CDR3 size: 14 residues. Trimming pared 7 bases from V and 8 bases from J, leaving 21 bases between. Germline loops: CDR1 SGHRS, CDR2 YFSETQ.

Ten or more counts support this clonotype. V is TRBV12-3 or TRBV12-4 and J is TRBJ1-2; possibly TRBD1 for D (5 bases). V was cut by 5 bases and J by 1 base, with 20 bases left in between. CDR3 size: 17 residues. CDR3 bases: TGTGCCAGCAGTCTTGGGGGGAGGAGGGCTCTTAACTATGGCTACACCTTC. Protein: CASSLGGRRALNYGYTF.

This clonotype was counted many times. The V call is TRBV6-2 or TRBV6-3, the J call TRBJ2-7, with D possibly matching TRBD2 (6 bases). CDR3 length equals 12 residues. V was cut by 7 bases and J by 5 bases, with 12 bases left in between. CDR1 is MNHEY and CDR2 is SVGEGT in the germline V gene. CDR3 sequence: CASMAGPNEQYF. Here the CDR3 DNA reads TGTGCCAGCATGGCGGGGCCCAACGAGCAGTACTTC.

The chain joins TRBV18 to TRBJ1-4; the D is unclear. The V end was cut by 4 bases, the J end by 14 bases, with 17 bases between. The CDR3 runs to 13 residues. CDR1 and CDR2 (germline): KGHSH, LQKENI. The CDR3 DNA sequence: TGTGCCAGCTCACTTAGTCAACGGAGGCTCCTGTTTTTT. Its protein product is CASSLSQRRLLFF.

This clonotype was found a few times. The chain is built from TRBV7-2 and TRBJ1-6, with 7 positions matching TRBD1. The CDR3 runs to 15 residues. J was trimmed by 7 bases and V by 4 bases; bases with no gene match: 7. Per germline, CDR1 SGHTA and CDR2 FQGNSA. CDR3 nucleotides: TGTGCCAGCAGCTACCAGGGGGGAGGGAATTCACCCCTCCACTTT. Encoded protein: CASSYQGGGNSPLHF.

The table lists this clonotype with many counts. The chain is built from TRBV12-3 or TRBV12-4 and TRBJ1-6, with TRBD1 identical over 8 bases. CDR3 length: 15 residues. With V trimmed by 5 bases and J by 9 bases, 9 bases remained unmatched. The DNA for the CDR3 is TGTGCCAGCAGTGAAGGCAGGGGGCATGGTTCACCCCTCCACTTT. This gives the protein CASSEGRGHGSPLHF.

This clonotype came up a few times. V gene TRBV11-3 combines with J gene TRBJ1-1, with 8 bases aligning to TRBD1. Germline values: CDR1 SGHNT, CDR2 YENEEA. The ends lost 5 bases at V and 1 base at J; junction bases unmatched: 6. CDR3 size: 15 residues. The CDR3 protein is CASSPPRGQNTEAFF. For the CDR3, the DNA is TGTGCCAGCAGCCCGCCCAGGGGGCAGAACACTGAAGCTTTCTTT. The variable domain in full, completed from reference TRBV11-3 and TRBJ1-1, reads EAGVVQSPRYKIIEKKQPVAFWCNPISGHNTLYWYLQNLGQGPELLIRYENEEAVDDSQLPKDRFSAERLKGVDSTLKIQPAELGDSAVYLCASSPPRGQNTEAFFGQGTRLTVV.

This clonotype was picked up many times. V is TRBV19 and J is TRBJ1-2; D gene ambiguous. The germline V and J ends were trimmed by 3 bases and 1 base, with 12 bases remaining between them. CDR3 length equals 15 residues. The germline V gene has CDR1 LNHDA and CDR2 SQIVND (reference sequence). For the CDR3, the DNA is TGTGCCAGTAGTATTGGCAGCGGCGGTAACTATGGCTACACCTTC. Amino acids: CASSIGSGGNYGYTF.

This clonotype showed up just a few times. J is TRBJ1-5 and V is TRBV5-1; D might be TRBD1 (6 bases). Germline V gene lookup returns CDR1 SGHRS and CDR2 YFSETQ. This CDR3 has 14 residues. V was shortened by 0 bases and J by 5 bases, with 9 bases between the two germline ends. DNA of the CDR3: TGCGCCAGCAGCTTGGGGGCAGGGGATCAGCCCCAGCATTTT. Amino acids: CASSLGAGDQPQHF.

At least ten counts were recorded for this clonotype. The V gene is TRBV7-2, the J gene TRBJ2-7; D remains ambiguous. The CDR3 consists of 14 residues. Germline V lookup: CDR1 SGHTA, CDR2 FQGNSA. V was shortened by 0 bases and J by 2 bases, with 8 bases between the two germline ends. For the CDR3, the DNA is TGTGCCAGCAGCTTAGCTGCTAATACCTACGAGCAGTACTTC. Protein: CASSLAANTYEQYF.

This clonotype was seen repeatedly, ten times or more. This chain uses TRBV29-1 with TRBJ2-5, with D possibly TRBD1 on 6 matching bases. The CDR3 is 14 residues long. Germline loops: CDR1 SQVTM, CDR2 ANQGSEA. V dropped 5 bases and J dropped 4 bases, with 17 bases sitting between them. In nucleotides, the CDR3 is TGCAGCGTTTCTATTACAGGGATCCGAGAGACCCAGTACTTC. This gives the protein CSVSITGIRETQYF.

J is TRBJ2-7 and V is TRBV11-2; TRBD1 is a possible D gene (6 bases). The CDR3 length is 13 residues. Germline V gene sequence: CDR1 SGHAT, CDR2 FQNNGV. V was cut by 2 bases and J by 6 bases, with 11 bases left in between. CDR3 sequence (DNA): TGTGCCAGCAGCTTAACAGGGTGGGTCGAGCAGTACTTC. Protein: CASSLTGWVEQYF.

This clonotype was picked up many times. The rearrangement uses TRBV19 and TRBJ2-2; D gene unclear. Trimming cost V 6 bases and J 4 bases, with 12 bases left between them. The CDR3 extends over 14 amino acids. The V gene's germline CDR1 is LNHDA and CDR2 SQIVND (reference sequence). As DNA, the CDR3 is TGTGCCAGTAGCCAACACCTCGCCACCGGGGAGCTGTTTTTT. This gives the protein CASSQHLATGELFF.

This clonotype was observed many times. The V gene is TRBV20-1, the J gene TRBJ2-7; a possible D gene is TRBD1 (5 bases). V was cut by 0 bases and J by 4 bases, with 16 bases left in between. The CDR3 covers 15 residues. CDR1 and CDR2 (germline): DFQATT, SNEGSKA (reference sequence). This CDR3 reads CSARDQGRARYEQYF. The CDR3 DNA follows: TGCAGTGCTAGAGATCAGGGCAGGGCAAGGTACGAGCAGTACTTC.

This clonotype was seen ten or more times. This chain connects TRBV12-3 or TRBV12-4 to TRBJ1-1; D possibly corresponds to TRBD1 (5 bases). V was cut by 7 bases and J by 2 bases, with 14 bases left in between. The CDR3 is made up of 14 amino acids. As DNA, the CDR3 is TGTGCCAGCACCAAGGACACACAAAACACTGAAGCTTTCTTT. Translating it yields CASTKDTQNTEAFF.

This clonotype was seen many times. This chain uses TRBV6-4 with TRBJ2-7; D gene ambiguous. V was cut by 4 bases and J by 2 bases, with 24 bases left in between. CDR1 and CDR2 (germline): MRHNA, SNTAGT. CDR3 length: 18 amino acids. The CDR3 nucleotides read TGTGCCAGCAGTGGACCCAGAGTTGGGCAGTTCTCCCCCTACGAGCAGTACTTC. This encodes CASSGPRVGQFSPYEQYF.

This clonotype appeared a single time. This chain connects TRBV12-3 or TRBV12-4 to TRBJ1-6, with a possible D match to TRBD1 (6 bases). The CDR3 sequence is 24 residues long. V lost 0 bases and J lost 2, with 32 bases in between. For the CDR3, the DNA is TGTGCCAGCAGTTTAGCGCTAATTGTAGACAGGAAAGCTGGAGGTCGTACCTATAATTCACCCCTCCACTTT. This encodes CASSLALIVDRKAGGRTYNSPLHF.

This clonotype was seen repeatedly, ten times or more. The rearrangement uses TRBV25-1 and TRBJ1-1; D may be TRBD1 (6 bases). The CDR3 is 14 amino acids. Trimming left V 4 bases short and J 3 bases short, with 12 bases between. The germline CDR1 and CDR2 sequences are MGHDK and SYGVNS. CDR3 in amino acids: CASSVGAKYTEAFF. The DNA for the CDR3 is TGTGCCAGCAGTGTGGGGGCGAAGTACACTGAAGCTTTCTTT. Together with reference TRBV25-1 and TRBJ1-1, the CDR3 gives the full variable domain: EADIYQTPRYLVIGTGKKITLECSQTMGHDKMYWYQQDPGMELHLIHYSYGVNSTEKGDLSSESTVSRIRTEHFPLTLESARPSHTSQYLCASSVGAKYTEAFFGQGTRLTVV.

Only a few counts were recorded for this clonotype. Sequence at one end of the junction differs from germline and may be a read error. The CDR3: CASIYDHDQYF. The CDR3 bases are TGTGCCAGCATTTACGATCACGATCAGTACTTC. The rearrangement joins TRBV6-2 or TRBV6-3 to TRBJ2-7; the D is unclear. The CDR3 runs to 11 residues. Per germline, CDR1 MNHEY and CDR2 SVGEGT.

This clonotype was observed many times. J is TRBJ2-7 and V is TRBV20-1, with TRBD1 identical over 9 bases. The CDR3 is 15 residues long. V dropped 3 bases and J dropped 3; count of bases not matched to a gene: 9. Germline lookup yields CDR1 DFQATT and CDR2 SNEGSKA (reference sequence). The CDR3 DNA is TGCAGTGCTAGCATGTCCGGGACAGGGCGCTACGAGCAGTACTTC. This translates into CSASMSGTGRYEQYF.

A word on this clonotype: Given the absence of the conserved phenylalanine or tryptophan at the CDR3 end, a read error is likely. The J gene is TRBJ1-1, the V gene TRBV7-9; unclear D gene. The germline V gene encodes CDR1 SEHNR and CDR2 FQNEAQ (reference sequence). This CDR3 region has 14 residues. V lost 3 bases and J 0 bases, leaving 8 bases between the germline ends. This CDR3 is CASSLEALNTEAFV. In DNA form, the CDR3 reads TGTGCCAGCAGCTTGGAGGCCCTGAACACTGAAGCTTTCGTT.

The DNA of the CDR3 is TGCGCCAGCAGCGAAGGGGACCCTGACGCCTACGAGCAGTACTTC. It is translated as CASSEGDPDAYEQYF. The rearrangement uses TRBV4-1 and TRBJ2-7; D might be TRBD1 or TRBD2, each matching 5 bases. The germline V gene has CDR1 MGHRA and CDR2 YSYEKL. The CDR3 is made up of 15 amino acids. Trimming pared 5 bases from V and 2 bases from J, leaving 16 bases between.

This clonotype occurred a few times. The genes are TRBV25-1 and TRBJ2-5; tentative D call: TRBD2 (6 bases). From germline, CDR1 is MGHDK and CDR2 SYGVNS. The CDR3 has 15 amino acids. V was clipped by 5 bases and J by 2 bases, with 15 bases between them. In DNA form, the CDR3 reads TGTGCCAGCAGTCCCCAGCGGGCACCTCAAGAGACCCAGTACTTC. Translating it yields CASSPQRAPQETQYF.

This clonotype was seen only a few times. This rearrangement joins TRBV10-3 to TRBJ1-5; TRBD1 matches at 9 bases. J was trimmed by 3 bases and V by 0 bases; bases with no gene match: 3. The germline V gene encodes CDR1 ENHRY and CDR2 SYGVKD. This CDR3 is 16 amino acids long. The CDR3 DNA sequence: TGTGCCATCAGTGAGTCTGGGACAGGGAACAATCAGCCCCAGCATTTT. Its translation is CAISESGTGNNQPQHF.

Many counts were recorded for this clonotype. CDR3 sequence (DNA): TGTGCCAGCAGTGAGGCGGTAGGGCGGAAAGCTTTCTTT. This codes for CASSEAVGRKAFF. V and J are TRBV25-1 and TRBJ1-1; D call uncertain. The CDR3 consists of 13 residues. The V gene's germline CDR1 is MGHDK and CDR2 SYGVNS. V lost 3 bases and J 9 bases, leaving 14 bases between the germline ends.

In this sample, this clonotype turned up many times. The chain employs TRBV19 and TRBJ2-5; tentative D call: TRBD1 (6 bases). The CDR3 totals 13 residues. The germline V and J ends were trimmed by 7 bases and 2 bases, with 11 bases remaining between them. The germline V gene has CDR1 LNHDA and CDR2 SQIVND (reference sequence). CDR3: CASKRGGQETQYF. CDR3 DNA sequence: TGTGCCAGTAAAAGAGGGGGACAAGAGACCCAGTACTTC.

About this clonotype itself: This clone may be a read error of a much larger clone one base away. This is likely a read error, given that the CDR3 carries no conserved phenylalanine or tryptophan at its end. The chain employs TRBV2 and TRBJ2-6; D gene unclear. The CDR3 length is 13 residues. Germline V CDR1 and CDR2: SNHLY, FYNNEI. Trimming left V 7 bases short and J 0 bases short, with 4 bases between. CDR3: CASTGSGANVLTY. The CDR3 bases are TGTGCCAGCACCGGCTCTGGGGCCAACGTCCTGACTTAC.

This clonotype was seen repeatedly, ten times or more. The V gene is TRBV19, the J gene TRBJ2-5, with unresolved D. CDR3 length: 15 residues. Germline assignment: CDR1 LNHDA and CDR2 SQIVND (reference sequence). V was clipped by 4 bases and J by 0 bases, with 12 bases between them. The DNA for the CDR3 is TGTGCCAGTAGTAAACCCGGACGGTACCAAGAGACCCAGTACTTC. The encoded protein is CASSKPGRYQETQYF.

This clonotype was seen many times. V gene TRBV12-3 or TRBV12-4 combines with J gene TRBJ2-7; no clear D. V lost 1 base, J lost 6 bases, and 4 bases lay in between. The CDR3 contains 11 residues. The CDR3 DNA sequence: TGTGCCAGCAGTTTAGGGACCGAGCAGTACTTC. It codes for CASSLGTEQYF.